A selection of T cell receptor beta chains follows, all from one sample in a study of blood T cell repertoires in COVID-19. Clones were read by immunoSEQ multiplex PCR, and TCRdb kept only the in-frame ones, dropping some. Of around 180,000 clones in the sample, roughly 80% are singletons; the top ten hold under 5.5%. Input material: peripheral blood. The receptors originated from a woman between 25 and 40 years old with acute or convalescent COVID-19. The CDR3 runs from the conserved cysteine through the conserved F or W. The D gene is left open where the match is weak. Only part of the rows carry a size: once, few, many, or a class if the clone is expanded.

>.|15|.|TRBV5-8|TRBJ1-4
TGTGCCAGCAGCTTGATGGGGAGTAATAATGAAAAACTGTTTTTT
CASSLMGSNNEKLFF
>.|15|.|TRBV9|TRBJ1-1
TGTGCCAGCAGCTTGGGGCAGGGAGGTAACACTGAAGCTTTCTTT
CASSLGQGGNTEAFF
>once|15|TRBD1|TRBV19|TRBJ1-2
TGTGCCAGTAGTGTTAACAGGGGGCTGTTCGATGGCTACACCTTC
CASSVNRGLFDGYTF
>.|15|.|TRBV30|TRBJ2-7
TGTGCCTGGGGGGGAGGACACCGAAGAAAAGACGAGCAGTACTTC
CAWGGGHRRKDEQYF
>few|19|.|TRBV2|TRBJ1-2
TGTGCCAGCAGCCCAAACACTCTGAGACAGGTTGGAGCTAACTATGGCTACACCTTC
CASSPNTLRQVGANYGYTF
>.|12|TRBD1|TRBV28|TRBJ1-2
TGTGCCAGCAGACCTCCGGGACAGGCCGCCACCTTC
CASRPPGQAATF
>.|14|.|TRBV7-9|TRBJ1-1
TGTGCCAGCAGCGAGACGACAGTGAACACTGAAGCTTTCTTT
CASSETTVNTEAFF
>.|14|TRBD1|TRBV27|TRBJ1-4
TGTGCCAGCACCCCCGGGACAGGGTATGAAAAACTGTTTTTT
CASTPGTGYEKLFF
>.|18|TRBD2|TRBV11-2|TRBJ2-1
TGTGCCAGCAGCCGACTAGCGGGACTCGCCCAATCCTACAATGAGCAGTTCTTC
CASSRLAGLAQSYNEQFF
>once|15|TRBD1|TRBV14|TRBJ1-1
TGTGCCAGCAGCCGAGAGGGACAGAAAAATGCTGAAGCTTTCTTT
CASSREGQKNAEAFF
>.|17|.|TRBV4-3|TRBJ1-2
TGCGCCAGCAGCCAAGATTTTCCCCTTCAGGGGTTCTATGGCTACACCTTC
CASSQDFPLQGFYGYTF
>.|16|TRBD2|TRBV15|TRBJ2-1
TGTGCCACCAGCAGCAAGACTAGCGGGGGGTACAATGAGCAGTTCTTC
CATSSKTSGGYNEQFF
>few|12|.|TRBV2|TRBJ1-2
TGTGCCAGCAGTGATAGTGTTCTTGGCTACACCTTC
CASSDSVLGYTF
>.|12|.|TRBV29-1|TRBJ2-1
TGCAGCGTTGAAGTCGGTTCAGGTCGGCAGTTCTTC
CSVEVGSGRQFF
>.|13|.|TRBV10-2|TRBJ2-1
TGCGCCAGCAGCACAGGGTTCAACAATGAGCAGTTCTTC
CASSTGFNNEQFF
>once|14|.|TRBV5-1|TRBJ2-3
TGCGCCAGCAGCTTGGAACTAGCCGGTGGGGCGCAGTATTTT
CASSLELAGGAQYF
>.|15|TRBD2|TRBV7-8|TRBJ2-7
TGTGCCAGCAGCTTAGCCGGGACTAGGTCCTACGAGCAGTACTTC
CASSLAGTRSYEQYF
>few|12|.|TRBV10-3|TRBJ2-3
TGTGCCATCAGCTCCAGCACAGATACGCAGTATTTT
CAISSSTDTQYF
>.|16|.|TRBV28|TRBJ1-5
TGTGCCAGCGGTACGAACAGGCGAGGAGGCAATCAGCCCCAGCATTTT
CASGTNRRGGNQPQHF
>once|16|.|TRBV21-1|TRBJ2-7
TGTGCCAGCAGCGGAAGGGTCAGGGGTCTCTCCTACGAGCAGTACTTC
CASSGRVRGLSYEQYF
>.|15|TRBD1|TRBV2|TRBJ1-1
TGTGCCAGCAGTGAAACAGGGGTGGTGGGCACTGAAGCTTTCTTT
CASSETGVVGTEAFF
>.|16|.|TRBV18|TRBJ1-1
TGTGCCAGCTCAAACCTCCTGAAGCGCAGTTACACTGAAGCTTTCTTT
CASSNLLKRSYTEAFF
>.|13|TRBD1|TRBV5-1|TRBJ1-1
TGCGCCAGCAGCTCGACAGGGGCGGCTGAAGCTTTCTTT
CASSSTGAAEAFF
>.|15|TRBD1|TRBV7-6|TRBJ2-5
TGTGCCAGCAGCGTAGGACAGGGAGCTAAAGAGACCCAGTACTTC
CASSVGQGAKETQYF
>few|14|.|TRBV28|TRBJ2-3
TGTGCCAGCAGTTTAGACAGTGAGGCGGATACGCAGTATTTT
CASSLDSEADTQYF
>few|12|.|TRBV6-2/TRBV6-3|TRBJ1-2
TGTGCCAGCAGTTACGGAGGGGCTGGCTACACCTTC
CASSYGGAGYTF
>.|16|TRBD1|TRBV11-2|TRBJ2-7
TGTGCCAGCAGCTTAGATCGATGGCTAGAGGGGGCCGAGCAGTACTTC
CASSLDRWLEGAEQYF
>.|12|TRBD1|TRBV29-1|TRBJ1-2
TGCAGCGTTGACGACAGGGGGACGCACCTATCCTTC
CSVDDRGTHLSF
>.|17|.|TRBV3-1/TRBV3-2|TRBJ2-3
TGTGCCAGCAGCCAATCGACTAGGCCCGTTTACACAGATACGCAGTATTTT
CASSQSTRPVYTDTQYF
>few|13|.|TRBV11-2|TRBJ2-3
TGTGCCAGCAGCTCCCATACAGGCATCTCGCAGTATTTT
CASSSHTGISQYF
>.|16|.|TRBV10-3|TRBJ2-7
TGTGCCATCAGTGAGTCGGGGCGGGGACCGACCTACGAGCAGTACTTC
CAISESGRGPTYEQYF
>.|16|TRBD2|TRBV15|TRBJ2-1
TGTGCCACCAGCAGAGGAAGCGGGGGCCTCTACAATGAGCAGTTCTTC
CATSRGSGGLYNEQFF
>.|15|.|TRBV6-6|TRBJ2-2
TGTGCCAGCAGGGGGGCTAGCGGAAACACCGGGGAGCTGTTTTTT
CASRGASGNTGELFF
>.|13|.|TRBV3-1/TRBV3-2|TRBJ2-3
TGTGCCAGCAGCCAAGGTAACTTAGATACGCAGTATTTT
CASSQGNLDTQYF
>once|16|.|TRBV19|TRBJ2-6
TGTGCCAGTAGTGTCACAGGGACCGCTGGGGCCAACGTCCTGACTTTC
CASSVTGTAGANVLTF